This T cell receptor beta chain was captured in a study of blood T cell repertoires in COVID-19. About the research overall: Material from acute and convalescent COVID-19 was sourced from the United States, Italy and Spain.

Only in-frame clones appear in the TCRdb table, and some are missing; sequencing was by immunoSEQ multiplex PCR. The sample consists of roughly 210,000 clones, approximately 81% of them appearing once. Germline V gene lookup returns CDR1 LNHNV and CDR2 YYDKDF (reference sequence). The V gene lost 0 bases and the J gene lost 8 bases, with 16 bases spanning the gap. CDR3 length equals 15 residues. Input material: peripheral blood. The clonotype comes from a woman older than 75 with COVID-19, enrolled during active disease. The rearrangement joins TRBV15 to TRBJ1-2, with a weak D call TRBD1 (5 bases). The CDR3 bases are TGTGCCACCAGCAGAGATAGGGGTTTCCGGAAAGGCTACACCTTC. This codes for CATSRDRGFRKGYTF.